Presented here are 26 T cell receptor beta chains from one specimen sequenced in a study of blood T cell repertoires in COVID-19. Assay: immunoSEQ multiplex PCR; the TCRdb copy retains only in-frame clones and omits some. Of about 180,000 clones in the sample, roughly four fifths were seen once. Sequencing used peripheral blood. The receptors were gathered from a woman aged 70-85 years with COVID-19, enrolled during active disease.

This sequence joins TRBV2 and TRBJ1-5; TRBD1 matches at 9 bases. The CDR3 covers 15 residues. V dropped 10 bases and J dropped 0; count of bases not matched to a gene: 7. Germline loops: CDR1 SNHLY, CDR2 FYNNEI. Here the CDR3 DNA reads TGTGCCACCCGGACAGGGGAGGATAGCAATCAGCCCCAGCATTTT. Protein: CATRTGEDSNQPQHF.

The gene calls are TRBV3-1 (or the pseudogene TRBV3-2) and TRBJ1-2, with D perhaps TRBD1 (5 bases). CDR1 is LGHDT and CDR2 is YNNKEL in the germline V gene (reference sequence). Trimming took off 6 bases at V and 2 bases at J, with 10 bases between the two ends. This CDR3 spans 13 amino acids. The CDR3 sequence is CASRPQGNYGYTF. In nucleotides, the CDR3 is TGTGCCAGCAGGCCGCAGGGAAACTATGGCTACACCTTC.

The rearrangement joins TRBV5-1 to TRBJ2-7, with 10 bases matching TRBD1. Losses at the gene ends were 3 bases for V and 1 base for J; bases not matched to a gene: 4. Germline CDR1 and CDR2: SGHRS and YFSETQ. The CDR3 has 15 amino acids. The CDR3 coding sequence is TGCGCCAGCAGCTGGGGGACAGGGGTTTCCTACGAGCAGTACTTC. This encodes CASSWGTGVSYEQYF.

The CDR3 sequence is CASTLNTEAFF. In DNA, the CDR3 is TGTGCCAGCACTTTGAACACTGAAGCTTTCTTT. The V gene is TRBV28, the J gene TRBJ1-1; no reliable D call. The CDR3 totals 11 residues. V lost 7 bases, J lost 0 bases, and 3 bases lay in between. Germline V gene lookup returns CDR1 MDHEN and CDR2 SYDVKM.

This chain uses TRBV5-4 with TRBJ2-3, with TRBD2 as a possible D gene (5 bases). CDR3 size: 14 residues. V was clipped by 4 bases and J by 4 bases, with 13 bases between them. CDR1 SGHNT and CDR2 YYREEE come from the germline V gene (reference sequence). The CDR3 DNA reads TGTGCCAGCAGCCCGGATAGCGCCTCAGATACGCAGTATTTT. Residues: CASSPDSASDTQYF.

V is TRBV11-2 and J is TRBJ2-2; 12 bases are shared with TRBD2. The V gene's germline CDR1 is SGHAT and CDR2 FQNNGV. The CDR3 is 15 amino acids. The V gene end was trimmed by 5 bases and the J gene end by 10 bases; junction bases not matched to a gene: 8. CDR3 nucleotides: TGTGCCAGCAGCAAGACTAGCGGGAGAATTGAGGAGCTGTTTTTT. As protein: CASSKTSGRIEELFF. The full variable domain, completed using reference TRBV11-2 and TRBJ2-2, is EAGVAQSPRYKIIEKRQSVAFWCNPISGHATLYWYQQILGQGPKLLIQFQNNGVVDDSQLPKDRFSAERLKGVDSTLKIQPAKLEDSAVYLCASSKTSGRIEELFFGEGSRLTVL.

The CDR3 DNA follows: TGCGCCAGTTCGCAGGGGCTCAATGAAAAACTGTTTTTT. As protein: CASSQGLNEKLFF. This chain uses TRBV5-1 with TRBJ1-4; D might be TRBD1 (6 bases). Germline CDR1 SGHRS, CDR2 YFSETQ. The CDR3 loop spans 13 amino acids. The ends were cut back, 8 bases at V and 5 bases at J, with 13 bases in the middle.

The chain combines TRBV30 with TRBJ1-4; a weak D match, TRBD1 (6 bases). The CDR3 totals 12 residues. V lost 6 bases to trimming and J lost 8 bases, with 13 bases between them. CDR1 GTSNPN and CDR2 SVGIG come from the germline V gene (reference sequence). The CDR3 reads CACTGGGEKLFF. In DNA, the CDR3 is TGTGCCTGCACTGGTGGGGGCGAAAAACTGTTTTTT.

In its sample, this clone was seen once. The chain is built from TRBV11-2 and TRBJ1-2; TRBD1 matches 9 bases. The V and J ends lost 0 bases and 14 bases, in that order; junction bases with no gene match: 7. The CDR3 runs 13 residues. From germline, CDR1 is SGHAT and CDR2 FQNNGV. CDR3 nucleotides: TGTGCCAGCAGCTTAGAAGGACAGGGGCGGAAAACCTTC. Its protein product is CASSLEGQGRKTF.

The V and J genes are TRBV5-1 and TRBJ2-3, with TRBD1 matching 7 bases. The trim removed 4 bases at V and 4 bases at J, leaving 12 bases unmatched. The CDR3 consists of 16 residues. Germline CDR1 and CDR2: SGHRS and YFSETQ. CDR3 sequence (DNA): TGCGCCAGCAGCCTCCAAGGGGGCCCTTCCGCAGATACGCAGTATTTT. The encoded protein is CASSLQGGPSADTQYF.

The CDR3 nucleotides read TGTGCCACCAGTGATGCCCCGGGACAGGGAGCCCAAGAGACCCAGTACTTC. As protein: CATSDAPGQGAQETQYF. This rearrangement joins TRBV24-1 to TRBJ2-5; 9 bases are shared with TRBD1. V gave up 3 bases and J gave up 1 base; unmatched junction bases: 8. CDR1 KGHDR and CDR2 SFDVKD come from the germline V gene. The CDR3 totals 17 residues.

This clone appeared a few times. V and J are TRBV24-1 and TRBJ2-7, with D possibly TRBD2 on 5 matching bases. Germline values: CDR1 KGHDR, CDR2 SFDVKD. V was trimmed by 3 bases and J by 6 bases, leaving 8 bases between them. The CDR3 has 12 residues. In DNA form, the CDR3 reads TGTGCCACCAGTGATACTAGTTCCGAGCAGTACTTC. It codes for CATSDTSSEQYF.

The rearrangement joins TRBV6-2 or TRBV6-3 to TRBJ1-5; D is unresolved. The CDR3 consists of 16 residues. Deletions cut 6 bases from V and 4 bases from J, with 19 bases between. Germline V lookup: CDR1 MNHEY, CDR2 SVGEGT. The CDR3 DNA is TGTGCCAGCAGCCCGACAAGGTTTGAGGGAAATCAGCCCCAGCATTTT. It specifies CASSPTRFEGNQPQHF.

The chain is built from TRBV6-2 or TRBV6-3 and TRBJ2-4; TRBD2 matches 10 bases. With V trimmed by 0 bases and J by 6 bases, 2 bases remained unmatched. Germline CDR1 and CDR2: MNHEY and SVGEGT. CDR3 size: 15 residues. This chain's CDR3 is CASSYSASGRNIQYF. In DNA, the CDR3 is TGTGCCAGCAGTTACTCGGCTAGCGGGAGAAACATTCAGTACTTC.

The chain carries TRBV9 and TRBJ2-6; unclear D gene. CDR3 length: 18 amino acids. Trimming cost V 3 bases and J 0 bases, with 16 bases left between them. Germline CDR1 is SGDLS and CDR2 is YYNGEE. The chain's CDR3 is CASSAGLNRASGANVLTF. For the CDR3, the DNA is TGTGCCAGCAGCGCAGGTCTAAACAGAGCCTCTGGGGCCAACGTCCTGACTTTC. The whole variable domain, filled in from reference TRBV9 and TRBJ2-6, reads DSGVTQTPKHLITATGQRVTLRCSPRSGDLSVYWYQQSLDQGLQFLIQYYNGEERAKGNILERFSAQQFPDLHSELNLSSLELGDSALYFCASSAGLNRASGANVLTFGAGSRLTVL.

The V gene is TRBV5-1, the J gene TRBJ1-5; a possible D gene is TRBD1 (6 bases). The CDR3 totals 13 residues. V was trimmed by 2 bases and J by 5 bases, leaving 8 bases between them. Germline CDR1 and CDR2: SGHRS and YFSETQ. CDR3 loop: CASSLNRDQPQHF. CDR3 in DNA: TGCGCCAGCAGCTTAAACAGGGATCAGCCCCAGCATTTT.

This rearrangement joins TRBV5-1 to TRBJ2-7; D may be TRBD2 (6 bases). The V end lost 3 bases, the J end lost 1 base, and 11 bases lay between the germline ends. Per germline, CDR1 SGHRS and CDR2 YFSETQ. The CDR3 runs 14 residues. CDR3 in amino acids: CASSSAGASYEQYF. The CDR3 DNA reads TGCGCCAGCAGCTCAGCGGGCGCTTCCTACGAGCAGTACTTC. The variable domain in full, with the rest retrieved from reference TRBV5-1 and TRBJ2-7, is KAGVTQTPRYLIKTRGQQVTLSCSPISGHRSVSWYQQTPGQGLQFLFEYFSETQRNKGNFPGRFSGRQFSNSRSEMNVSTLELGDSALYLCASSSAGASYEQYFGPGTRLTVT.

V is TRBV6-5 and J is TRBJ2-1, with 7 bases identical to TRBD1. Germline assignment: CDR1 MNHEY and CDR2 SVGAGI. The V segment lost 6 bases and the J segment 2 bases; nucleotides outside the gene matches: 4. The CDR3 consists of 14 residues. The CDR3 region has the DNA TGTGCCAGCAGCCGAGGGACAGCCTACAATGAGCAGTTCTTC. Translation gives CASSRGTAYNEQFF.

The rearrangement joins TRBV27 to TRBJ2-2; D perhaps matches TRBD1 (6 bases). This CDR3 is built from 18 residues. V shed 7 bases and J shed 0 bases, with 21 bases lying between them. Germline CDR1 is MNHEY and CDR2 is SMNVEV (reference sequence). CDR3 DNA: TGTGCCAGCACCAGATATCTCACGGACAGATCGAACACCGGGGAGCTGTTTTTT. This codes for CASTRYLTDRSNTGELFF.

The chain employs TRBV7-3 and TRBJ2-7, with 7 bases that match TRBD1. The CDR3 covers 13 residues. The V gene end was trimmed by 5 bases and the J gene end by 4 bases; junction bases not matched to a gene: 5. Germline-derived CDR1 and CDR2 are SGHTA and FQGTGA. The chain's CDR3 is CASSKTGAYEQYF. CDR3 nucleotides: TGTGCCAGCAGCAAAACAGGGGCGTACGAGCAGTACTTC.

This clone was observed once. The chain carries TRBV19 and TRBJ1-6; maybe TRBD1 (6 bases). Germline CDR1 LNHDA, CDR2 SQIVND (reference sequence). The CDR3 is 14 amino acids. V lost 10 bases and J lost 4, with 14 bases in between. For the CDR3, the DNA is TGTGCCACCAACGAGGGGGATTATAATTCACCCCTCCACTTT. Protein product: CATNEGDYNSPLHF.

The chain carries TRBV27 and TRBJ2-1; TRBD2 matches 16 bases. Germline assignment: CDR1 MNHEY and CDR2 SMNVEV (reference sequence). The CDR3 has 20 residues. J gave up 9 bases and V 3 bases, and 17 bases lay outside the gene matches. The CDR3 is CASSLGTPGLAGGLWGEQFF. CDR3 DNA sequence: TGTGCCAGCAGTTTGGGGACTCCGGGACTAGCGGGAGGGTTGTGGGGTGAGCAGTTCTTC.

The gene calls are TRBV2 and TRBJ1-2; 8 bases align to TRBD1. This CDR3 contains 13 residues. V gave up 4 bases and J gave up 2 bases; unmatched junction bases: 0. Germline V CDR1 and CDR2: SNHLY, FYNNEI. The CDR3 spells CASSGTGNYGYTF. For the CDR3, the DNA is TGTGCCAGCAGTGGGACAGGGAACTATGGCTACACCTTC.

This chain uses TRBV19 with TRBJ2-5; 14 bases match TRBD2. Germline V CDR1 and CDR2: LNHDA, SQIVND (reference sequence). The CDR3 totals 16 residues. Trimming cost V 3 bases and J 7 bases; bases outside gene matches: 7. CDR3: CASSMTSGRAEGTQYF. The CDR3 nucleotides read TGTGCCAGTAGTATGACTAGCGGGAGGGCCGAAGGGACCCAGTACTTC. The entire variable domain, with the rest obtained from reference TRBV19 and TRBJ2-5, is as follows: DGGITQSPKYLFRKEGQNVTLSCEQNLNHDAMYWYRQDPGQGLRLIYYSQIVNDFQKGDIAEGYSVSREKKESFPLTVTSAQKNPTAFYLCASSMTSGRAEGTQYFGPGTRLLVL.

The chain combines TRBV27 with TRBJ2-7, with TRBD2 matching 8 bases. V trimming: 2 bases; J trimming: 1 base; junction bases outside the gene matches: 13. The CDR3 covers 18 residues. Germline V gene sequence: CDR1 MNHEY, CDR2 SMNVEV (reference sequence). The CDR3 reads CASSLAASLGTRSYEQYF. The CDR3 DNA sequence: TGTGCCAGCAGTTTAGCCGCTTCCCTGGGGACTAGGTCCTACGAGCAGTACTTC.

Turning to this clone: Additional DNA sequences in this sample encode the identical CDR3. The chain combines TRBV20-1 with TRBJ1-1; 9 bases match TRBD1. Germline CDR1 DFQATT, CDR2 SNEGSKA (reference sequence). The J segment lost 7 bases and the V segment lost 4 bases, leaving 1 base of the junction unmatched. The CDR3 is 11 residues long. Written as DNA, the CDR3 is TGCAGTGCTACGGGACAGGGTGAAGCTTTCTTT. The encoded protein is CSATGQGEAFF.